Listed below are T cell receptor beta chains from one sample, sequenced in a study of CD8+ T cells in alopecia areata. Using immunoSEQ multiplex PCR, the repertoire was profiled, and TCRdb retains in-frame clones only, with some absent. The sample holds about 120,000 clones, around two fifths seen once. Material for sequencing was CD4+ T cells sorted from blood. The receptors here all came from a human donor with alopecia areata. CDR3s include the opening cysteine and the closing phenylalanine or tryptophan. D genes are given only for firm matches. Where a row states a size, it is once, few, many or the class of an expanded clone; other rows omit it.

size,V,D,J,DNA,CDR3
few,TRBV15,NA,TRBJ1-2,TGTGCCACCAGCAGAGATTCCAGGGCGCGGGGCTACACCTTC,CATSRDSRARGYTF
NA,TRBV6-1,NA,TRBJ2-5,TGTGCCAGCAGTGAATCGAGGGGGAGAGAGACCCAGTACTTC,CASSESRGRETQYF
many,TRBV7-9,NA,TRBJ1-2,TGTGCCAGCAGCTACCTGGGAGAGGCTAACTATGGCTACACCTTC,CASSYLGEANYGYTF
few,TRBV7-2,NA,TRBJ2-3,TGTGCCAGCAGCGACCTTGAGCGGAACACAGATACGCAGTATTTT,CASSDLERNTDTQYF
few,TRBV29-1,TRBD1,TRBJ1-2,TGCAGCGCCGACAGGGGGCAAGGCTATGGCTACACCTTC,CSADRGQGYGYTF
few,TRBV29-1,NA,TRBJ2-6,TGCAGCGTTGTCCCATACTCTGGGGCCAACGTCCTGACTTTC,CSVVPYSGANVLTF
NA,TRBV5-1,NA,TRBJ2-1,TGCGCCAGCAGCCCCGGGACCCCCGGGGATGAGCAGTTCTTC,CASSPGTPGDEQFF
few,TRBV5-1,TRBD1,TRBJ2-3,TGCGCCAGCAGGTTGACAGGGGGTAGCACAGATACGCAGTATTTT,CASRLTGGSTDTQYF
NA,TRBV29-1,TRBD1,TRBJ1-2,TGCAGCGTCTCCCGGACAGGGAACTATGGCTACACCTTC,CSVSRTGNYGYTF
NA,TRBV29-1,NA,TRBJ2-5,TGCAGCGTTGACCAGGGAAAGGAGACCCAGTACTTC,CSVDQGKETQYF
NA,TRBV29-1,TRBD1,TRBJ2-1,TGCAGCGTGGGACAGGGGGTAAGGGATGAGCAGTTCTTC,CSVGQGVRDEQFF
NA,TRBV7-9,NA,TRBJ2-2,TGTGCCAGCAGCCCCCCCTCGAACACCGGGGAGCTGTTTTTT,CASSPPSNTGELFF
few,TRBV23-1,NA,TRBJ1-5,TGCGCCAGCAGTCAGTTCGACAGGATTATTAGCAATCAGCCCCAGCATTTT,CASSQFDRIISNQPQHF
NA,TRBV28,NA,TRBJ2-5,TGTGCCAGCAGTTTAGGCCAGGGAGTGGGAAAGACCCAGTACTTC,CASSLGQGVGKTQYF
few,TRBV25-1,TRBD2,TRBJ2-1,TGTGCCAGCAGTGAGGGGGCTAGCGGGAGTCTATATGAGCAGTTCTTC,CASSEGASGSLYEQFF
NA,TRBV5-1,NA,TRBJ2-6,TGCGCCAGCAGGCGTTCCTCTGGGGCCAACGTCCTGACTTTC,CASRRSSGANVLTF
NA,TRBV19,NA,TRBJ1-1,TGTGCCAGTAGAACGGGCCTGAACACTGAAGCTTTCTTT,CASRTGLNTEAFF
NA,TRBV30,NA,TRBJ2-7,TGTGCCTGGAGACATCACAGGGCGTTCTCCTACGAGCAGTACTTC,CAWRHHRAFSYEQYF
few,TRBV29-1,TRBD2,TRBJ2-1,TGCAGCGTCGGACACCCGACCGGGACTAGCGGGAGTAATGAGCAGTTCTTC,CSVGHPTGTSGSNEQFF
NA,TRBV2,NA,TRBJ2-3,TGTGCCAGCAGTGACGGCAGAGTCACAGATACGCAGTATTTT,CASSDGRVTDTQYF
NA,TRBV9,NA,TRBJ2-1,TGTGCCAGCAGCGCCAGGGACCGCGGCAATGAGCAGTTCTTC,CASSARDRGNEQFF
few,TRBV4-3,NA,TRBJ2-5,TGCGCCAGCAGCCAAGATATAGGCACACAAGAGACCCAGTACTTC,CASSQDIGTQETQYF
NA,TRBV29-1,TRBD2,TRBJ2-5,TGCAGCGTTGAACAAGAAGGGGACAACCGAACCGGGACTAGCGGGAAAGAGACCCAGTACTTC,CSVEQEGDNRTGTSGKETQYF
NA,TRBV29-1,TRBD1,TRBJ2-3,TGCAGTCTACAGGGGGCGACAGATACGCAGTATTTT,CSLQGATDTQYF
few,TRBV11-2,NA,TRBJ2-5,TGTGCCAGCAGCTTAACTCTAGCGGAGACCCAGTACTTC,CASSLTLAETQYF
few,TRBV7-3,NA,TRBJ1-3,TGTGCCAGCAGCTTAATGTCATCTGCTGGAAACACCATATATTTT,CASSLMSSAGNTIYF
few,TRBV29-1,TRBD2,TRBJ2-5,TGCAGCGTTCAAGGACTAGCGGAAGAGACCCAGTACTTC,CSVQGLAEETQYF
many,TRBV14,NA,TRBJ1-2,TGTGCCAGCAGCCAAGATAGGGTAAACTATGGCTACACCTTC,CASSQDRVNYGYTF
NA,TRBV5-1,NA,TRBJ1-2,TGCGCCAGCAGCTTGCCAGATGCTAACTATGGCTACACCTTC,CASSLPDANYGYTF
once,TRBV2,TRBD1,TRBJ1-2,TGTGCCAGCAGTGAGGGGGGTGGTGGACAGGGATATGGCTACACCTTC,CASSEGGGGQGYGYTF
NA,TRBV9,TRBD1,TRBJ2-1,TGTGCCAGCAGCGTACAGGGGGATACCTACAATGAGCAGTTCTTC,CASSVQGDTYNEQFF
few,TRBV6-5,TRBD1,TRBJ2-7,TGTGCCAGCAGGGGACAGGTGGGCTACGAGCAGTACTTC,CASRGQVGYEQYF
NA,TRBV28,TRBD2,TRBJ2-1,TGTGCCAGCAGATCCACCGGACTAGCGGGAGATGAGCAGTTCTTC,CASRSTGLAGDEQFF
NA,TRBV30,NA,TRBJ2-7,TGTGCCTGGGCCCGAGGGCACGAGCAGTACTTC,CAWARGHEQYF
few,TRBV29-1,NA,TRBJ1-1,TGCAGCGTTCGAAGTTTGGGGAACACTGAAGCTTTCTTT,CSVRSLGNTEAFF
few,TRBV5-1,NA,TRBJ2-3,TGCGCCAGCAGCGAGACCACAGATACGCAGTATTTT,CASSETTDTQYF
NA,TRBV7-2,NA,TRBJ1-2,TGTGCCAGCAGCTTTTACAGATCTAACTATGGCTACACCTTC,CASSFYRSNYGYTF
few,TRBV30,TRBD1,TRBJ1-1,TGTGCCTGGAGGGACAGGCCGAACACTGAAGCTTTCTTT,CAWRDRPNTEAFF
NA,TRBV19,NA,TRBJ2-1,TGTGCCAGTAGTAAGGGGGGGACGGTGTTCAATGAGCAGTTCTTC,CASSKGGTVFNEQFF
NA,TRBV29-1,TRBD2,TRBJ2-1,TGCAGCGTTGCCGGGGTTGCGACTAGCGGGAGGGCCGTCTACAATGAGCAGTTCTTC,CSVAGVATSGRAVYNEQFF
few,TRBV29-1,NA,TRBJ2-1,TGCAGCGTTGGGAGTCAGCGGGCCTACAATGAGCAGTTCTTC,CSVGSQRAYNEQFF
few,TRBV5-1,NA,TRBJ2-1,TGCGCCAGCAGCTTTCGTGGGAGCGATGGTGTCAATGAGCAGTTCTTC,CASSFRGSDGVNEQFF
NA,TRBV20-1,TRBD1,TRBJ1-1,TGCAGTTCTACAGGGGCTGAAGCTTTCTTT,CSSTGAEAFF
NA,TRBV29-1,NA,TRBJ2-1,TGCAGCGTGTCCTGGGGCTCGAGGGATGAGCAGTTCTTC,CSVSWGSRDEQFF
few,TRBV15,NA,TRBJ2-4,TGTGCCACCAGCAGGGGGGGCGCAAGCAAAAACATTCAGTACTTC,CATSRGGASKNIQYF
NA,TRBV29-1,NA,TRBJ2-2,TGCAGCGCCGGAGGGGGCAGGGGGAACACCGGGGAGCTGTTTTTT,CSAGGGRGNTGELFF
NA,TRBV29-1,NA,TRBJ2-1,TGCAGCGTCGAGGGACTGATCGCCTACAATGAGCAGTTCTTC,CSVEGLIAYNEQFF
NA,TRBV5-1,TRBD1,TRBJ2-5,TGCGCCAGCAGCCGTTCGACAGGGTCCCCGGTACAAGAGACCCAGTACTTC,CASSRSTGSPVQETQYF
NA,TRBV28,NA,TRBJ2-5,TGTGCCAGCAGTTTCCGGAGGACCCAGTACTTC,CASSFRRTQYF
NA,TRBV20-1,NA,TRBJ2-5,TGCAGTGCGTACCAAGAGACCCAGTACTTC,CSAYQETQYF
NA,TRBV2,NA,TRBJ2-1,TGTGCCAGCAGTGCCGGGACTTCCCCCGATGAGCAGTTCTTC,CASSAGTSPDEQFF
NA,TRBV4-2,TRBD1,TRBJ2-1,TGTGCCAGCAGCCCAAGCGAGGGGGCCACTCGGTACAATGAGCAGTTCTTC,CASSPSEGATRYNEQFF
NA,TRBV29-1,NA,TRBJ1-2,TGCAGCGTTACGAGCCGTTCCTGGAACTATGGCTACACCTTC,CSVTSRSWNYGYTF
few,TRBV5-6,TRBD1,TRBJ1-5,TGTGCCAGCAGCTTGTACAGGGGGGACAATCAGCCCCAGCATTTT,CASSLYRGDNQPQHF
few,TRBV7-2,TRBD2,TRBJ2-3,TGTGCCAGCAGCTTTAGCGGGGGGGCCGATACGCAGTATTTT,CASSFSGGADTQYF
few,TRBV4-2,TRBD1,TRBJ1-1,TGTGCCAGCAGCCCCGGGACAGGGTTAAACACTGAAGCTTTCTTT,CASSPGTGLNTEAFF
NA,TRBV30,NA,TRBJ1-1,TGTGCCTGGAGTGAGGGGAGTCACACTGAAGCTTTCTTT,CAWSEGSHTEAFF
NA,TRBV10-3,TRBD2,TRBJ2-3,TGTGCCATCAGGCTAGCGGGAGGAGGTACAGATACGCAGTATTTT,CAIRLAGGGTDTQYF
once,TRBV4-3,TRBD2,TRBJ2-3,TGCGCCAGCAGCCTACTAGCGGGGCCGAGCACAGATACGCAGTATTTT,CASSLLAGPSTDTQYF
few,TRBV7-2,NA,TRBJ2-3,TGTGCCAGCAGCTTAGATCTCACTTTCACAGATACGCAGTATTTT,CASSLDLTFTDTQYF